This T cell receptor beta chain was captured by sequencing in a study of T cell changes during pregnancy in multiple sclerosis. Libraries were prepared by immunoSEQ multiplex PCR; TCRdb keeps only in-frame clonotypes and omits some of them. Seen here are approximately 43,000 clones, 80% to 95% observed once, and the top ten hold roughly 3.7%. V lost 1 base, J lost 2 bases, and 3 bases stayed unmatched. This CDR3 comprises 14 residues. CDR1 is SGHNT and CDR2 is YYREEE in the germline V gene (reference sequence). The receptor was isolated from a female donor with multiple sclerosis, enrolled in a pregnancy study. V gene TRBV5-4 combines with J gene TRBJ2-7; 7 bases are shared with TRBD2. The sequencing used CD8+ T cells from peripheral blood mononuclear cells, collected after pregnancy. CDR3 amino acids: CASSLLAGAYEQYF. The CDR3 DNA reads TGTGCCAGCAGCTTGTTGGCGGGGGCCTACGAGCAGTACTTC.